This TCR beta chain came from a study of STAT5B mutations in CD4+ large granular lymphocyte leukemia (dated by TCRdb to 2022 to 2024). With respect to the entire study: Among healthy controls, the CDR3 'QG' motif was associated with a particular HLA allele. The study compared the TCRbeta repertoires of patients with CD4+ T-cell large granular lymphocyte leukemia against those of healthy blood donors. Flow cytometry on FACSCanto II or FACSVerse confirmed that purified fractions exceeded 95% purity among lymphocytes.

The immunoSEQ assay at survey resolution was used to sequence TCRbeta rearrangements from genomic DNA. On the study's bioinformatics: In the TCR sequencing data, the lowest productive clonotype frequency that could be detected was 2.59 x 10-5. Analyses included only productive TCRbeta rearrangements, meaning complete and in-frame sequences. The clonality of each sample was calculated as Simpson clonality in the immunoSEQ Analyzer version 3.0. Clones were binned by frequency as very rare, small, medium, large (1-20%) or hyperexpanded (>20%). Generation probabilities were estimated with OLGA 1.2.3, V-gene circos plots were generated with VDJtools, specificities were searched for in VDJdb, and CDR3 motifs were identified with GLIPH. This is the immuneACCESS table as TCRdb keeps it, with only in-frame sequences that have V and J called. A part of the clones is gone; compared with another copy, unresolved V genes explain less than half, and the rest is unexplained. V, J and clone size were drawn from that table, and D and trimming were deduced from the DNA. The sample table shows about 33,000 clones, and approximately 81% are seen once. Clones ranked in the top ten supply 0.29% of the sample.

Paper-wide results and their limitations: CD4-sorted patient repertoires appeared more clonal than healthy CD4+ repertoires, and this difference persisted after removing the putative leukemic clones. The data were not HLA-matched, and the higher clonality in CD4+ T-LGLL than in CD8+ T-LGLL could be due to the relatively small sample size. Main leukemic clonotypes were private to each patient, although roughly 23% appeared at low frequency in other patients' non-leukemic repertoires.

With respect to this clone: Which antigen it targets is not known. Nothing much larger sits one base from this clone, and base qualities are not available.

Healthy controls were roughly 40 blood donors whose buffy coats came from the Finnish Red Cross blood service. All TCR-sequenced material derived from peripheral blood: patient blood samples and healthy donor buffy coats. Peripheral blood mononuclear cells were isolated by Ficoll-Hypaque gradient centrifugation. For the healthy controls, CD4+ cells were obtained from buffy coats by magnetic purification. Genomic DNA was extracted with the Gentra Puregene Cell and Tissue kit and quantified on a Qubit 2.0 fluorometer. The sequencing input was CD4+ T cells from blood buffy coats. The TCR sequence derives from a human donor in good health.

The nucleotide sequence reads TGTGCCAGCAGCTTGGGTTCAGAGACCCAGTACTTC. Its translation reads: CASSLGSETQYF. The chain was built from TRBV5-6 and TRBJ2-5, with no confidently assigned D gene. Trimming at the junction amounts to 0 bases on V and 4 bases on J, and the germline ends lie 4 bases apart. Its CDR3 holds 12 amino acids, cysteine through phenylalanine. Of all the DNA, just the CDR3 is kept, 36 bases in frame from base 1. Reading the germline V gene gives CDR1 SGHDT and CDR2 YYEEEE.